This T cell receptor beta chain was observed in a study of blood T cell repertoires in COVID-19. Turning to the study itself: COVID-19 samples collected from the United States, Italy and Spain covered acute and convalescent phases.

This clone was seen a handful of times. TCRdb's copy holds only in-frame clones and misses some; the assay was immunoSEQ multiplex PCR. Among about 290,000 clones listed, around 86% were seen once. With V trimmed by 7 bases and J by 9 bases, 9 bases remained unmatched. Per the germline V gene, CDR1 is WNHNN and CDR2 is SYGVQD (reference sequence). This CDR3 comprises 14 residues. The chain uses TRBV10-1 and TRBJ1-6; TRBD1 matches at 7 bases. This sequence was found in a young woman with active or convalescent COVID-19. The sequenced sample consisted of peripheral blood. Written as DNA, the CDR3 is TGCGCCAGCACCCAACAGGGGTTAAGTTCACCCCTCCACTTT. Its protein product is CASTQQGLSSPLHF.